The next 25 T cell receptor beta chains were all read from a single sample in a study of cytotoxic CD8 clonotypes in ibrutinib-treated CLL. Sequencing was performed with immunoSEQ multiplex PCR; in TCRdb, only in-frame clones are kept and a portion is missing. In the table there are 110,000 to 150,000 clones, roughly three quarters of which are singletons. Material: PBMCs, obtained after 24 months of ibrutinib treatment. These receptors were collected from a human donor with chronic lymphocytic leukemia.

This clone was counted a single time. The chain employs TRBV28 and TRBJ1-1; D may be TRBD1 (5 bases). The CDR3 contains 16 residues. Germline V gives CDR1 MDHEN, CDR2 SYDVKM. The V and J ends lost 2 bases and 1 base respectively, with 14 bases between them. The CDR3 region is CASSLPGGSGNTEAFF. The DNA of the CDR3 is TGTGCCAGCAGTTTACCGGGGGGGAGTGGGAACACTGAAGCTTTCTTT.

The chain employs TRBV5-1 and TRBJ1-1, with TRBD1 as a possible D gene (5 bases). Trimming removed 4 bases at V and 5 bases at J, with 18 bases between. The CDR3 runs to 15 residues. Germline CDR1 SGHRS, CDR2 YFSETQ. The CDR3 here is CASSDSFQGRTEAFF. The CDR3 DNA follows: TGCGCCAGCAGCGATTCGTTCCAGGGAAGGACTGAAGCTTTCTTT.

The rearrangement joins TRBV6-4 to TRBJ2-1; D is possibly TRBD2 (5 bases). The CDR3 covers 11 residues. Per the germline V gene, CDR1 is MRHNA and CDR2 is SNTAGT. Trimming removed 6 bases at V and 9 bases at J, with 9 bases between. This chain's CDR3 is CASSRRGEQFF. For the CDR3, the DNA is TGTGCCAGCAGCCGACGGGGTGAGCAGTTCTTC.

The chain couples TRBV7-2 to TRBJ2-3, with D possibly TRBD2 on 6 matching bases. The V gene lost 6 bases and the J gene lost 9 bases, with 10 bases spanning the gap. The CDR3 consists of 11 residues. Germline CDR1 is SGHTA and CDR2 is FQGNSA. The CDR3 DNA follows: TGTGCCAGCAGGGCGGGAAGGACGCAGTATTTT. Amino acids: CASRAGRTQYF.

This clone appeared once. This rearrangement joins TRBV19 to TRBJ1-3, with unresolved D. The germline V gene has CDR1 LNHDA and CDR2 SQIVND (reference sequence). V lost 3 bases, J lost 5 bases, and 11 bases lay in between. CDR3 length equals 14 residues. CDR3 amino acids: CASSMSGGRNTIYF. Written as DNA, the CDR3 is TGTGCCAGTAGTATGTCGGGAGGTCGAAACACCATATATTTT.

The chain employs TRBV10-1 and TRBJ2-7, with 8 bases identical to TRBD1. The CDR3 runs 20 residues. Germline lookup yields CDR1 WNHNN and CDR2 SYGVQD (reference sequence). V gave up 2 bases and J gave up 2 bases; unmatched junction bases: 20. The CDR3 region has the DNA TGCGCCAGCAGTGAGACGCAGACAGGGGATTGCCTGACAGGGGCCTACGAGCAGTACTTC. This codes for CASSETQTGDCLTGAYEQYF.

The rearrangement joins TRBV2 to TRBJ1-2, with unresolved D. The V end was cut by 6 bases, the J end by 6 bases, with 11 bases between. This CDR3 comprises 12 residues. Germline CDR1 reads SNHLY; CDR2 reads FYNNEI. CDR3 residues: CASRRVGDGYTF. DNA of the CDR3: TGTGCCAGCAGGAGGGTTGGTGATGGCTACACCTTC.

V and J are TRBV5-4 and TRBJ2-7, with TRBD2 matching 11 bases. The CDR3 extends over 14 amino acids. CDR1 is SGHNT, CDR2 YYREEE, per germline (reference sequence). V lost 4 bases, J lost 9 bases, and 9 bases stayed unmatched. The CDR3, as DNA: TGTGCCAGCAGCGCGGGACTAGCGGACCTGCGGCAGTACTTC. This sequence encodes CASSAGLADLRQYF.

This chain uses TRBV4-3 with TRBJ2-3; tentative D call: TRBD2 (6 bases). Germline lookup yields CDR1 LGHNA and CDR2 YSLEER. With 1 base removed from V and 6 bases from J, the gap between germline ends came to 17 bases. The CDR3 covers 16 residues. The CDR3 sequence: CASSQGQAGTGDTQYF. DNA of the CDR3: TGCGCCAGCAGCCAAGGGCAAGCCGGGACTGGGGATACGCAGTATTTT.

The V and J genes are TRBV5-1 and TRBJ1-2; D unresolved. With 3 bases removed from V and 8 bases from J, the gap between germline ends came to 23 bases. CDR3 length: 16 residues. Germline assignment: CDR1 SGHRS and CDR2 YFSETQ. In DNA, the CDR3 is TGCGCCAGCAGCTGGGCCGGGTTGGCCCCCCGGTCCGGCTACACCTTC. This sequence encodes CASSWAGLAPRSGYTF. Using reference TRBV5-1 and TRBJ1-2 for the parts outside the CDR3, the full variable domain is KAGVTQTPRYLIKTRGQQVTLSCSPISGHRSVSWYQQTPGQGLQFLFEYFSETQRNKGNFPGRFSGRQFSNSRSEMNVSTLELGDSALYLCASSWAGLAPRSGYTFGSGTRLTVV.

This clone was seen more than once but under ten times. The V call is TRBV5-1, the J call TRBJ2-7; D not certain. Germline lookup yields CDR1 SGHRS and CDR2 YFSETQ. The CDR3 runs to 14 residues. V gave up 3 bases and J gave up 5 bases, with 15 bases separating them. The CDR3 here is CASSSPEAVHEQYF. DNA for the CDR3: TGCGCCAGCAGCTCGCCTGAGGCCGTCCACGAGCAGTACTTC.

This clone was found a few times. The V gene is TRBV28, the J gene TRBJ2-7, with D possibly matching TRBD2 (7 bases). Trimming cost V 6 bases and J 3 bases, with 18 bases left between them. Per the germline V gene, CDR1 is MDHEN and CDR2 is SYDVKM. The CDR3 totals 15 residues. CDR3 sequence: CASRRGGTRHYEQYF. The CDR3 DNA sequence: TGTGCCAGCAGAAGGGGGGGGACAAGACACTACGAGCAGTACTTC.

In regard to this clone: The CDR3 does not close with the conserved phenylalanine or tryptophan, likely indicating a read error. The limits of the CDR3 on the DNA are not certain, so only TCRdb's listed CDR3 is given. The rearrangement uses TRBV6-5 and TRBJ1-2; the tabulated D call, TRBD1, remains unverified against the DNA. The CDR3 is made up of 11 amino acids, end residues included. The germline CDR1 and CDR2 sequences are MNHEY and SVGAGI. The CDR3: CASRGNNREYL.

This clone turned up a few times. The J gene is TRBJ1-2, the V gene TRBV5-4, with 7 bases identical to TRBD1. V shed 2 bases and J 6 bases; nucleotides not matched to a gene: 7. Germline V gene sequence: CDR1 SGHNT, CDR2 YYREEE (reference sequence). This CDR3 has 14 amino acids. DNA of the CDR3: TGTGCCAGCAGCTTCGGGGCAGGGGGAAATGGCTACACCTTC. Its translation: CASSFGAGGNGYTF.

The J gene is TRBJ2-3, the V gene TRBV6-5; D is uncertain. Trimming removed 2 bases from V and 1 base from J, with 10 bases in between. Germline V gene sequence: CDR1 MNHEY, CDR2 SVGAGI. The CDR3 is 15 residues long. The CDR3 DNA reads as TGTGCCAGCAGTTACGTCTCGGCTGGCACAGATACGCAGTATTTT. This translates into CASSYVSAGTDTQYF.

CDR3 sequence reads: CASTQLASSYNEQFF. CDR3 sequence (DNA): TGTGCCAGCACCCAACTAGCGAGCTCCTACAATGAGCAGTTCTTC. The chain is built from TRBV28 and TRBJ2-1; 7 bases are a match to TRBD2. The CDR3 runs 15 residues. J was trimmed by 0 bases and V by 7 bases; bases with no gene match: 6. Germline values: CDR1 MDHEN, CDR2 SYDVKM. The full variable domain, rest sourced from reference TRBV28 and TRBJ2-1, is DVKVTQSSRYLVKRTGEKVFLECVQDMDHENMFWYRQDPGLGLRLIYFSYDVKMKEKGDIPEGYSVSREKKERFSLILESASTNQTSMYLCASTQLASSYNEQFFGPGTRLTVL.

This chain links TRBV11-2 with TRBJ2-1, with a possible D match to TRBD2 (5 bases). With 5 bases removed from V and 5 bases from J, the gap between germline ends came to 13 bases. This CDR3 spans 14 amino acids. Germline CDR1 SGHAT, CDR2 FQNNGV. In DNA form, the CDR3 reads TGTGCCAGCAGCCCCCGGGCGGGCCACAATGAGCAGTTCTTC. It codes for CASSPRAGHNEQFF. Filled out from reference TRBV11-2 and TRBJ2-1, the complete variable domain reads EAGVAQSPRYKIIEKRQSVAFWCNPISGHATLYWYQQILGQGPKLLIQFQNNGVVDDSQLPKDRFSAERLKGVDSTLKIQPAKLEDSAVYLCASSPRAGHNEQFFGPGTRLTVL.

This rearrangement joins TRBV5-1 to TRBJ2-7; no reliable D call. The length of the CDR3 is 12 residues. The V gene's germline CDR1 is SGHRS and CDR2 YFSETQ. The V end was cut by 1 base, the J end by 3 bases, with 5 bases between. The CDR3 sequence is CASSLIGYEQYF. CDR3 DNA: TGCGCCAGCAGCTTGATAGGCTACGAGCAGTACTTC. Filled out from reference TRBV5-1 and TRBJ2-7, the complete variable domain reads KAGVTQTPRYLIKTRGQQVTLSCSPISGHRSVSWYQQTPGQGLQFLFEYFSETQRNKGNFPGRFSGRQFSNSRSEMNVSTLELGDSALYLCASSLIGYEQYFGPGTRLTVT.

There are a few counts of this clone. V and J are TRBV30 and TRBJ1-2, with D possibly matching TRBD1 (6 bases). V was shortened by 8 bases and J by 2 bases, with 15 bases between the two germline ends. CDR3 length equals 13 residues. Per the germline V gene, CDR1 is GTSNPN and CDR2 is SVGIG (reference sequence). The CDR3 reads CARHPGTNYGYTF. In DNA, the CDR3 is TGTGCCCGACACCCGGGGACAAACTATGGCTACACCTTC.

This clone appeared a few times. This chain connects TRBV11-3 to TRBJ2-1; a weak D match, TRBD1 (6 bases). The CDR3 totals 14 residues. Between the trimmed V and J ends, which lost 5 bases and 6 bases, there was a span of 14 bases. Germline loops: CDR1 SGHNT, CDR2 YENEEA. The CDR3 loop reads CASSPRGPINEQFF. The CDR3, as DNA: TGTGCCAGCAGCCCCAGGGGACCAATCAATGAGCAGTTCTTC.

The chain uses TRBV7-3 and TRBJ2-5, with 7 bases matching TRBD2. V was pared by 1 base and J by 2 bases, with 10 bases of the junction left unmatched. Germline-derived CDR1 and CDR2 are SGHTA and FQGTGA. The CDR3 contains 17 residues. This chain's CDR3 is CASSLRGLAAGQETQYF. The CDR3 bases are TGTGCCAGCAGCTTAAGGGGTCTAGCGGCGGGGCAAGAGACCCAGTACTTC. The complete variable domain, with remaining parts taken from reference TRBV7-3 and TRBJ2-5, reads GAGVSQTPSNKVTEKGKYVELRCDPISGHTALYWYRQSLGQGPEFLIYFQGTGAADDSGLPNDRFFAVRPEGSVSTLKIQRTERGDSAVYLCASSLRGLAAGQETQYFGPGTRLLVL.

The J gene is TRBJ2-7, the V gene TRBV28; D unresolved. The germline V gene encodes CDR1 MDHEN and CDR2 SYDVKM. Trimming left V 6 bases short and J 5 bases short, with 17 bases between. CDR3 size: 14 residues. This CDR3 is CASSPPISGHEQYF. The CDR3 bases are TGTGCCAGCAGCCCACCTATAAGTGGGCACGAGCAGTACTTC.

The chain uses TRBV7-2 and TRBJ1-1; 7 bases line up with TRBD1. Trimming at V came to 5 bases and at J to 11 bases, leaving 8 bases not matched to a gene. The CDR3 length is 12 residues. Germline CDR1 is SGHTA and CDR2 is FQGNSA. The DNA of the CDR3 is TGTGCCAGCAGCCCCAACCACAGGGGCGCTTTCTTT. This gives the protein CASSPNHRGAFF.

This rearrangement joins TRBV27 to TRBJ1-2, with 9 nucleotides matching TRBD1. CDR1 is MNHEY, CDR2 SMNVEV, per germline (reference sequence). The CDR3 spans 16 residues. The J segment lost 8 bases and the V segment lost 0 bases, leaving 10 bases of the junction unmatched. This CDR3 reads CASSLSPATGGSGYTF. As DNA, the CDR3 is TGTGCCAGCAGTTTATCTCCTGCAACAGGGGGCTCAGGCTACACCTTC.

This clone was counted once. The CDR3 sequence is CASSPPSGGGEETQYF. Written as DNA, the CDR3 is TGTGCCAGCTCCCCCCCTAGCGGGGGGGGTGAGGAGACCCAGTACTTC. The J gene is TRBJ2-5, the V gene TRBV18; 12 bases are shared with TRBD2. Germline loops: CDR1 KGHSH, CDR2 LQKENI. There are 16 residues in the CDR3. J lost 5 bases, V lost 6 bases, and 10 bases had no gene match.